This T cell receptor (beta chain) is drawn from a study of long-term antiretroviral therapy in people with HIV (dated 2022 in TCRdb). About the study as a whole: Collection of the earliest samples took place about a decade ahead of the 2015 WHO recommendation for immediate ART, at a time when ART was typically delayed until CD4 counts fell. This retrospective serial study examined whether starting ART and sustained HIV suppression were associated with changes in the composition and diversity of the TRB repertoire in peripheral blood. The cohort contributed about 200 cryopreserved PBMC samples from 25 to 35 adults with confirmed HIV infection, collected serially over a mean of approximately six years (range 1-12). About 35% of the 30 participants with HIV were female. No cross-contamination during QIAcube processing was shown when test extractions of a monoclonal T-cell line were performed alongside about 30 polyclonal samples. General findings and caveats noted by the study authors: A significant increase in TRB diversity was found to be associated with ART initiation, although TRB diversity was observed to remain significantly below that of transplant donor controls even after long-term ART. Limited PBMC availability meant only the TCR beta chain was sequenced, without alpha chain pairing. At every time point, the repertoire was dominated by expanded TRB clones first identified before ART initiation, although this dominance fluctuated and, in many PLHIV, declined after ART. Compared with controls, HIV repertoires had narrower CDR3 length ranges, and the network structure pointed to an antigen-experienced repertoire that shifted only slightly toward naive after ART. No data were available on ART adherence, viral resistance or therapy changes, limiting inferences about post-ART repertoire changes. Because cell numbers in pre-ART samples were limited, unsorted PBMC were profiled instead of sorted CD4+ and CD8+ T cells. Samples dated from the mid-2000s to the late 2010s, and the ART regimens used may be less effective than current ones.

CDR1 and CDR2 are read off the germline V gene (reference sequence) as MNHEY and SMNVEV. Taken from cysteine to phenylalanine, the CDR3 has 13 residues. Only the CDR3 region is kept as DNA, spanning 39 bases read in frame from base 1. The germline ends are 17 bases apart after V is trimmed by 10 bases and J by 4 bases. To be included, a participant needed at least one PBMC sample from before ART initiation plus at least two post-ART samples. Treatment was received in the United States of America by all participants with HIV. Before DNA extraction, cryopreserved samples of roughly 1-10 million PBMC were thawed and washed. At the time of the earliest PBMC sample, participants with HIV were aged between roughly 20 and 55 years. PBMC samples were contributed by each participant from 1-4 timepoints before ART initiation and 2-8 timepoints after ART initiation, with a median of 7 samples. For every participant, serial HIV viral load, CD4+ T-cell count, ART history and demographic data were obtained. Genomic DNA was extracted from unsorted PBMC with a Qiagen kit on a QIAcube, with processing performed in batches of 12 samples.

Remarks on this clone: The clone's antigen remains unknown. No base quality values were provided; no much bigger clone lies one nucleotide off.

The immunoSEQ hsTCRB v3.0 assay was used at survey level resolution to sequence the TRB variable region. The target sequencing depth for TRB was 40,000-50,000 T-cell genomes per sample. An Illumina MiSeq with a v3 150-cycle kit was used to sequence the pooled TRB libraries. Per the source publication's procedure: Repertoire analysis was run in R within a reproducible Nextflow workflow that covered QC, data transformation and analysis. LymphoSeq2, an R package for exploring AIRR-Seq data, was used to implement the custom analyses. A few samples that produced fewer than 5000 total TRB sequences were removed, so 180 or so HIV repertoires were analyzed. Of the approximately 190 retained HIV repertoires, about 61 were collected before and 120 to 140 after ART initiation. Repertoires were downsampled to 5000 TRB nucleotide sequences, with summary statistics averaged over 100 downsampling iterations. The analysis kept only TRB sequences whose CDR3 regions were at least seven amino acids long. A Shannon entropy-derived clonality score and the Gini coefficient were used to measure diversity. In repertoire networks, the top 5000 CDR3 amino acid sequences were linked whenever an edit distance of one separated two sequences. GLIPH2 predicted antigen specificity groups and MHC restriction for TRB CDR3 amino acid sequences. To flag known CMV, EBV, HIV or tissue antigen associations, CDR3 amino acid sequences were matched against VDJdb and McPAS-TCR. Pre-ART, post-ART and control groups were compared with Wilcoxon signed-rank tests and Holm-Bonferroni correction. TCRdb mirrors the immuneACCESS table, restricted to in-frame sequences. Some clones are absent from its copies; in checked studies, under half trace to an unresolved V gene, and the reason for the others is unknown. The V and J calls and clone size are taken from that table; D and trimming were inferred from the DNA. For this sample the table gives tens of thousands of clones, of which 93% were detected only once. The top ten hold over 5% of the sample.

The clonotype originates from a woman in her thirties or forties with HIV. The sequence links TRBV27 to TRBJ2-7; the D segment might be TRBD1 or TRBD2, since each matches 5 bases. Sequences were derived from unsorted PBMCs, sampled less than 6.8 years after starting antiretroviral therapy. The nucleotides read TGTGCCACCTCCGTAAGGGGCGGGTACGAGCAGTACTTC. The resulting protein is CATSVRGGYEQYF.